What follows are 18 T cell receptor beta chains derived from one specimen sequenced in a study of long-term antiretroviral therapy in people with HIV. This was the immunoSEQ v3.0 assay at survey level. Clones were sequenced by immunoSEQ multiplex PCR, and TCRdb holds only the in-frame ones, with some missing. The sample lists about 39,000 clones; roughly 85% were seen once. Sequences were derived from unsorted PBMCs, sampled 3.1 years after starting antiretroviral therapy. These receptor sequences come from a woman between 50 and 59 years old with HIV.

This chain joins TRBV7-2 and TRBJ1-5, with D perhaps matching TRBD1 (5 bases). V lost 5 bases and J lost 4, with 15 bases in between. The CDR3 totals 15 residues. CDR1 is SGHTA, CDR2 FQGNSA, per germline. This chain's CDR3 is CASSPQGGVNQPQHF. CDR3 sequence (DNA): TGTGCCAGCAGCCCCCAGGGAGGGGTTAATCAGCCCCAGCATTTT.

The chain employs TRBV9 and TRBJ2-7; D may be TRBD1 (6 bases). V was shortened by 0 bases and J by 0 bases, with 16 bases between the two germline ends. The CDR3 consists of 17 residues. The germline gives CDR1 SGDLS, CDR2 YYNGEE. As DNA, the CDR3 is TGTGCCAGCAGCGTAGGGTTGGGGACATCATTCTCCTACGAGCAGTACTTC. As protein: CASSVGLGTSFSYEQYF.

This rearrangement joins TRBV19 to TRBJ2-7, with 9 positions matching TRBD2. Trimming removed 5 bases from V and 7 bases from J; junction bases left unmatched: 12. The CDR3 spans 15 residues. Germline V gene sequence: CDR1 LNHDA, CDR2 SQIVND (reference sequence). The DNA for the CDR3 is TGTGCCAGTAGTTCTCTAGCGGGGATCGGTCTAGAGCAGTACTTC. This encodes CASSSLAGIGLEQYF.

The rearrangement uses TRBV27 and TRBJ1-4, with D unclear. V lost 5 bases, J lost 0 bases, and 10 bases lay in between. The CDR3 covers 15 residues. Germline V gene lookup returns CDR1 MNHEY and CDR2 SMNVEV (reference sequence). The CDR3, as DNA: TGTGCCAGCAGTGCCAGGTGGTCAACTAATGAAAAACTGTTTTTT. This encodes CASSARWSTNEKLFF.

The rearrangement uses TRBV5-1 and TRBJ2-3; 8 bases match TRBD2. The CDR3 length is 17 residues. With V trimmed by 0 bases and J by 5 bases, 11 bases remained unmatched. Germline V lookup: CDR1 SGHRS, CDR2 YFSETQ. The CDR3 is CASSLVSWRGVGDTQYF. DNA of the CDR3: TGCGCCAGCAGCTTGGTTTCTTGGCGGGGGGTTGGAGATACGCAGTATTTT. Using reference TRBV5-1 and TRBJ2-3 for the parts outside the CDR3, the full variable domain is KAGVTQTPRYLIKTRGQQVTLSCSPISGHRSVSWYQQTPGQGLQFLFEYFSETQRNKGNFPGRFSGRQFSNSRSEMNVSTLELGDSALYLCASSLVSWRGVGDTQYFGPGTRLTVL.

This sequence joins TRBV5-4 and TRBJ1-2; no definite D call. The CDR3 contains 14 residues. Germline V CDR1 and CDR2: SGHNT, YYREEE (reference sequence). V lost 0 bases and J lost 0, with 6 bases in between. The CDR3 DNA is TGTGCCAGCAGCTTGGTCCCGACTAACTATGGCTACACCTTC. Amino acid sequence: CASSLVPTNYGYTF.

J is TRBJ1-1 and V is TRBV5-1, with D perhaps TRBD1 (5 bases). Trimming shortened V by 0 bases and J by 10 bases, and 16 bases separated the two germline ends. The CDR3 is 14 amino acids. CDR1 and CDR2 from the germline V gene are SGHRS and YFSETQ. Here the CDR3 reads CASSLGAGTSGAFF. The CDR3 nucleotides read TGCGCCAGCAGCTTGGGCGCGGGGACCTCCGGAGCTTTCTTT.

The rearrangement links TRBV11-2 to TRBJ1-2; a weak D match, TRBD1 (5 bases). There are 13 residues in the CDR3. V lost 5 bases, J lost 7 bases, and 14 bases lay in between. CDR1 is SGHAT and CDR2 is FQNNGV in the germline V gene. The CDR3 is CASSVDSLSGYTF. CDR3 bases: TGTGCCAGCAGCGTCGACAGTCTAAGTGGCTACACCTTC. Full variable domain (rest looked up from reference TRBV11-2 and TRBJ1-2): EAGVAQSPRYKIIEKRQSVAFWCNPISGHATLYWYQQILGQGPKLLIQFQNNGVVDDSQLPKDRFSAERLKGVDSTLKIQPAKLEDSAVYLCASSVDSLSGYTFGSGTRLTVV.

This sequence joins TRBV5-5 and TRBJ2-2; no firm D call. The CDR3 loop spans 15 amino acids. Looked up from germline, CDR1 is SGHKS and CDR2 is YYEKEE (reference sequence). The V and J ends lost 0 bases and 3 bases respectively, with 9 bases between them. The CDR3 is CASSLGGTDTGELFF. Here the CDR3 DNA reads TGTGCCAGCAGCTTGGGGGGAACGGACACCGGGGAGCTGTTTTTT. The whole variable domain, remainder taken from reference TRBV5-5 and TRBJ2-2, is DAGVTQSPTHLIKTRGQQVTLRCSPISGHKSVSWYQQVLGQGPQFIFQYYEKEERGRGNFPDRFSARQFPNYSSELNVNALLLGDSALYLCASSLGGTDTGELFFGEGSRLTVL.

A few counts support this clone. This chain uses TRBV29-1 with TRBJ1-1; 8 positions agree with TRBD1. The CDR3 is 13 residues long. Germline values: CDR1 SQVTM, CDR2 ANQGSEA. J was trimmed by 7 bases and V by 3 bases; bases with no gene match: 7. The CDR3 sequence is CSVDRTGTIEAFF. DNA of the CDR3: TGCAGCGTTGACCGGACAGGGACTATTGAAGCTTTCTTT.

The rearrangement links TRBV2 to TRBJ1-5; unclear D gene. Germline V gene lookup returns CDR1 SNHLY and CDR2 FYNNEI. The length of the CDR3 is 14 residues. The V end lost 6 bases, the J end lost 1 base, and 10 bases lay between the germline ends. The CDR3 DNA sequence: TGTGCCAGCAGGGATGGGTTAAGCAATCAGCCCCAGCATTTT. Translation: CASRDGLSNQPQHF.

The J gene is TRBJ2-5, the V gene TRBV15; the match to TRBD2 covers 8 bases. V lost 0 bases and J lost 3; bases outside the gene matches: 6. Germline assignment: CDR1 LNHNV and CDR2 YYDKDF (reference sequence). The CDR3 spans 16 residues. CDR3 residues: CATSRDFLAGEETQYF. In DNA, the CDR3 is TGTGCCACCAGCAGAGATTTCCTAGCGGGTGAAGAGACCCAGTACTTC.

The CDR3 spells CASSSRQGRTYGYTF. The CDR3 DNA reads TGTGCCAGCAGCTCGCGACAGGGAAGAACATATGGCTACACCTTC. This chain joins TRBV5-6 and TRBJ1-2; 7 bases agree with TRBD1. J lost 5 bases, V lost 3 bases, and 10 bases had no gene match. The CDR3 runs 15 residues. CDR1 is SGHDT and CDR2 is YYEEEE in the germline V gene.

J is TRBJ2-7 and V is TRBV5-6, with no clear D. V was trimmed by 0 bases and J by 7 bases, leaving 5 bases between them. This CDR3 spans 11 amino acids. Germline V gives CDR1 SGHDT, CDR2 YYEEEE. The CDR3 region is CASSLVGEQYF. The DNA for the CDR3 is TGTGCCAGCAGCTTGGTGGGGGAGCAGTACTTC.

The genes are TRBV27 and TRBJ1-2, with D possibly TRBD1 on 6 matching bases. The CDR3 covers 14 residues. Germline V gene sequence: CDR1 MNHEY, CDR2 SMNVEV (reference sequence). V was clipped by 5 bases and J by 7 bases, with 17 bases between them. The CDR3 DNA sequence: TGTGCCAGCAGTCTAACGGGACAAGGGAGTGGCTACACCTTC. Its protein product is CASSLTGQGSGYTF.

This clone was found a few times. V gene TRBV19 combines with J gene TRBJ1-6; 7 bases map to TRBD1. This CDR3 spans 15 amino acids. The junction had 9 bases not matched to a gene; V was cut back by 5 bases and J by 8 bases. In germline, CDR1 is LNHDA, CDR2 SQIVND (reference sequence). CDR3 DNA: TGTGCCAGTAGTTCTACAGGGGCGGAGGATTCACCCCTCCACTTT. Translated: CASSSTGAEDSPLHF.

This clone showed up just a few times. The J gene is TRBJ1-2, the V gene TRBV19; perhaps TRBD1 as D (5 bases). V lost 7 bases, J lost 3 bases, and 15 bases lay in between. Looked up from germline, CDR1 is LNHDA and CDR2 is SQIVND (reference sequence). This CDR3 comprises 14 residues. The CDR3 region has the DNA TGTGCCAGTACCCAGGGTCTTGGGGACTATGGCTACACCTTC. Its protein product is CASTQGLGDYGYTF.

V and J are TRBV5-1 and TRBJ2-3, with 14 nucleotides matching TRBD2. The length of the CDR3 is 18 residues. Germline V gives CDR1 SGHRS, CDR2 YFSETQ. With V trimmed by 4 bases and J by 4 bases, 11 bases remained unmatched. As DNA, the CDR3 is TGCGCCAGCAGCCAAGGACTAGCGGGGGGACCCCGGGCAGATACGCAGTATTTT. Translating gives CASSQGLAGGPRADTQYF.